The sequence of this TCR beta chain was determined in a study of blood T cell repertoires in COVID-19. The V and J ends lost 0 bases and 0 bases respectively, with 7 bases between them. The length of the CDR3 is 15 residues. From germline, CDR1 is SGDLS and CDR2 YYNGEE. Sequencing used immunoSEQ multiplex PCR; TCRdb keeps in-frame clones, though not all of them. In the table there are 90,000 to 100,000 clones, less than 75% of which are singletons. The sequenced sample was peripheral blood. J is TRBJ1-3 and V is TRBV9, with D unclear. This TCR derives from a woman aged 55-75 years in a cohort sampled during active or convalescent COVID-19. The CDR3 protein is CASSVVAGSGNTIYF. For the CDR3, the DNA is TGTGCCAGCAGCGTAGTTGCAGGCTCTGGAAACACCATATATTTT.